This TCR beta chain is drawn from a study of blood T cell repertoires in COVID-19. Study-wide background: The origin of the acute and convalescent COVID-19 samples was the United States, Italy and Spain. T cells, B-cell-depleted T cells, or PBMCs provided the cDNA or gDNA that served as material.

Source study methods: Amplified reference gene primers provided the basis for estimating nucleated cell counts. Data came from immunoSEQ multiplex PCR; TCRdb stores just in-frame clones and leaves some out. The V and J calls and clone size are taken from that table; D and trimming were inferred from the DNA. The repertoire has some 250,000 clones, around four fifths of them found once; the top ten carry 1.5% to 2%. Germline values: CDR1 LGHDT, CDR2 YNNKEL (reference sequence). This CDR3 is 13 amino acids long. The V and J ends lost 4 bases and 1 base respectively, with 7 bases between them. This sequence was found in a man aged 25 to 40 who had recovered from COVID-19. This chain links TRBV3-1 (or the pseudogene TRBV3-2) with TRBJ1-1; D gene ambiguous. Sequencing was carried out using peripheral blood. The CDR3 region has the DNA TGTGCCAGCAGCCGAGGCCCGAACACTGAAGCTTTCTTT. This encodes CASSRGPNTEAFF.